The rows below give T cell receptor beta chains drawn from one sample of a study of tumor-infiltrating lymphocytes in primary liver carcinoma. TCRdb ran MiXCR on the multiplex PCR reads and lists one entry per CDR3 protein. The data hold around 120,000 distinct CDR3 sequences, with about 68% observed a single time. Sequenced material: liver tumor tissue from sampling region 1. These receptors all stem from a woman between 55 and 75 years old with primary liver carcinoma and hepatitis B virus infection. CDR3s include the opening cysteine and the closing phenylalanine or tryptophan. Each record gives: J gene, clone size, D gene, V gene, CDR3 DNA, CDR3 protein. A D gene is named only where the DNA matches it firmly. A row's size may be missing; if present it is once, few, many or a size class.

>TRBJ2-7|.|.|TRBV11-2
TGTGCCATCAGCCCCCCAGAGGCCAGGGTGGGGAACTACGAACAGTACTTC
CAISPPEARVGNYEQYF
>TRBJ2-1|.|.|TRBV12-3/TRBV12-4
TGTGCGAGCGCCTATGGATACGATGAGCAGTTCTTC
CASAYGYDEQFF
>TRBJ2-1|.|.|TRBV29-1
TGCAGCGTTCATCAGGCCGGGTGGTACAATGAGCAGTCCTTC
CSVHQAGWYNEQSF
>TRBJ1-4|many|.|TRBV4-1
TGCGCCAGCAGCCAGAATCTCAGACCCGGGACGGTTAATGAAAAACTGTTTTTT
CASSQNLRPGTVNEKLFF
>TRBJ2-7|.|.|TRBV5-1
TGCGCCAGCAGTGGGGCGGATTCCTACGAGCAGTACTTC
CASSGADSYEQYF
>TRBJ2-1|.|TRBD2|TRBV11-2
TGTGCCAGCAGGCAGACTAGCTGGGCTTCTAATGAGCAGTTCTTC
CASRQTSWASNEQFF
>TRBJ1-4|many|.|TRBV29-1
TGCAGCGTCGGAGTGGCAAGGAATGAAAAACTGTTTTTT
CSVGVARNEKLFF
>TRBJ2-3|.|.|TRBV11-2
TGCGCCAGCAGCTCTCTGTGGGTACTTAGCAGGTCCACAGATACGCAGTATTTT
CASSSLWVLSRSTDTQYF
>TRBJ2-5|.|TRBD1|TRBV7-3
TGTGCCAGCAGCCAGACAGGGGCTAAAGAGATCCAGTACTTC
CASSQTGAKEIQYF
>TRBJ2-7|many|.|TRBV6-1
TGTGCCAGCAGTGGACCGGGGGGCCCCTACGAGCAGTACTTC
CASSGPGGPYEQYF
>TRBJ1-2|.|TRBD1|TRBV20-1
TGCAGTGCTGCCGGGACAGTACTTTATGGCTACACCTTC
CSAAGTVLYGYTF
>TRBJ1-2|once|.|TRBV11-2
TGTGCCAGCAGCTTAAACAGTGGATCATATGGCTACACCTTC
CASSLNSGSYGYTF
>TRBJ1-1|.|.|TRBV6-5
TGTGCCAGCAGGACCAGCCTGGGATCCACTGAAGCTTTCTTT
CASRTSLGSTEAFF
>TRBJ2-7|.|.|TRBV7-9
TGTGCCGGCAACCGACACGGAGTATCCACCTACGAGCAGTACTTC
CAGNRHGVSTYEQYF
>TRBJ1-3|once|.|TRBV28
TGTGCCAGCAGACCCGCCCTGGCCCGCTCTGGAAACACCATATATTTT
CASRPALARSGNTIYF
>TRBJ1-2|.|.|TRBV5-1
TGCGCCAGCAGCTTGGGGGAATCACGGTATGGCTACACCTTC
CASSLGESRYGYTF
>TRBJ1-2|.|.|TRBV12-3/TRBV12-4
TGTGCCAGCAGTTTAGACGAAGGCAGCCACTATGGCTACACCTTC
CASSLDEGSHYGYTF
>TRBJ1-5|.|TRBD1|TRBV7-8
TGTGCCAGCAGCCCCACAGGGGCCAATCAGCCCCAGCATTTT
CASSPTGANQPQHF
>TRBJ2-5|.|TRBD2|TRBV5-4
TGTGCCAGCAGCTTACATACTAGCGAAGAGACCCAGTACTTC
CASSLHTSEETQYF
>TRBJ1-5|many|.|TRBV4-1
TGCGCCAGCAGCCAAGATCTGGGACATGTGAATCAGCCCCAGCATTTT
CASSQDLGHVNQPQHF
>TRBJ2-2|many|.|TRBV7-9
TGTGCCAGCAGCTTATACGCGGGAAGCACCGGGGAGCTGTTTTTT
CASSLYAGSTGELFF
>TRBJ2-3|many|.|TRBV11-2
TGTGCCAGCAGCTTAGCGGGAGCAAGAGATACGCAGTATTTT
CASSLAGARDTQYF
>TRBJ2-1|.|TRBD1|TRBV11-2
TGTGCCAGCAGCTTCACCAGGGGGAGAGAGAATGAGCAGTTCTTC
CASSFTRGRENEQFF
>TRBJ2-3|once|TRBD2|TRBV11-3
TGTGTCAGCAGCTTCAGGACTAGCACAGATACGCTATATTTT
CVSSFRTSTDTLYF
>TRBJ2-2|many|.|TRBV12-3/TRBV12-4
TGTGCCAGCGGGGGCAGGATGGACGGGGAGCTGTTTTTT
CASGGRMDGELFF
>TRBJ2-4|.|TRBD1|TRBV18
TGTGCCAGCTCACCTTCGACAGGGAACTACGCCAAAAACATTCAGTACTTC
CASSPSTGNYAKNIQYF
>TRBJ1-4|many|.|TRBV10-2
TGCGCCAGCAGTGACAGGCCGGATGAAAAACTGTTTTTT
CASSDRPDEKLFF
>TRBJ2-1|many|.|TRBV12-3/TRBV12-4
TGTGCCAGCAGTTTGTGGTTGTACGGTGAGCAGTTCTTC
CASSLWLYGEQFF
>TRBJ1-1|.|.|TRBV6-1
TGTGTCAGCAGTGACGGATGCGCCTGGGGGAACACTGAAGCTTTCTTT
CVSSDGCAWGNTEAFF
>TRBJ2-2|.|TRBD2|TRBV6-2/TRBV6-3
TGTGCCAGCAGTTATTCTAGCGGGAGGGCCAAGGGGGAGCTGTTATTT
CASSYSSGRAKGELLF
>TRBJ1-1|.|.|TRBV5-6
TGTGTCAGCAGCTTATTAGGGTACGCTGAAGCTTTCTTT
CVSSLLGYAEAFF
>TRBJ2-3|many|.|TRBV4-1
TGCGCCAGCAGCCAACACACAGATACGCAGTATTTT
CASSQHTDTQYF
>TRBJ2-2|.|.|TRBV11-3
TGTGCCAGCAGCTTACGGGTGGCTGCCGGGGGGCTGTTTTTT
CASSLRVAAGGLFF
>TRBJ2-3|.|TRBD1|TRBV11-3
TGTGCCAGCAGCTCCCTACCACCCGGGACAGGTGGCAATCTGTCCCAGTATTTT
CASSSLPPGTGGNLSQYF
>TRBJ2-7|.|.|TRBV11-2
TGTGCCAGCAGCTTAAGGGGCAAGGGGACCTACGAGCAGTACTTC
CASSLRGKGTYEQYF
>TRBJ1-1|many|.|TRBV6-5
TGTGCCAGCAGCTCCCGAATCGGTCGGAGCACTGAAGCTTTCTTT
CASSSRIGRSTEAFF
>TRBJ2-1|.|.|TRBV2
TGTGCCAGCAGGGACAATGGGGGGGGCCACAATGAGCAGTTCTTC
CASRDNGGGHNEQFF
>TRBJ2-1|once|.|TRBV28
TGTGCCAGTAGTTCCCCAGTCGGGGGTACCTACGATGAGCAGTTCTTC
CASSSPVGGTYDEQFF
>TRBJ2-7|.|TRBD1|TRBV5-4
TGTGCCCGCAGCTTGCCGACAGGGAACGAACAGTACTTC
CARSLPTGNEQYF
>TRBJ1-4|.|.|TRBV7-9
TGTGCCAGCAGCCCCAGTCGGACGTGTTGGGAAGAAAAACTGTTTTTT
CASSPSRTCWEEKLFF
>TRBJ2-7|few|TRBD2|TRBV12-3/TRBV12-4
TGTGCCTGCAGCTTCGGGGGGGGCGACGAACAGTACTTC
CACSFGGGDEQYF
>TRBJ2-7|.|TRBD2|TRBV5-1
TGCGCCAGCAGCGGGGGACTAGCGGGCTCCTACGAGCAGTACTTC
CASSGGLAGSYEQYF
>TRBJ2-7|.|.|TRBV4-1
TGCGCCAGCAGCCAAGGGGCTGGAGTGGGAGGAAACGAGCAGTACTTC
CASSQGAGVGGNEQYF
>TRBJ2-7|few|.|TRBV28
TGTGCCAGCGCGGTACCCTACGAGCAGTACTTC
CASAVPYEQYF
>TRBJ2-3|.|.|TRBV11-2
TGTGCCAGCAGCTTCCGGGTGGGCACAGATACGCAGTATTTT
CASSFRVGTDTQYF
>TRBJ2-1|.|.|TRBV7-9
TGTGCCAGCAGTTACGAACAGCTGTACAATGAGCAGTTCTTC
CASSYEQLYNEQFF